Each of the 9 T cell receptor beta chains below was sequenced from the same sample in a study of T cells after yellow fever vaccination. From the 5' RACE reads, TCRdb called clonotypes with MiXCR, one entry per CDR3 protein. The sample shows 300,000 or so distinct CDR3 sequences, around 13% of them seen only once. The sample in question was CD4+ T cells sorted from PBMCs, obtained 45 days after the yellow fever booster vaccination. These receptors originate from a man between 25 and 39 years old who received the YFV17D yellow fever vaccine.

The chain links TRBV10-3 to TRBJ2-4; TRBD1 agrees at 8 bases. J was trimmed by 0 bases and V by 10 bases; bases with no gene match: 14. The CDR3 runs 17 residues. CDR1 and CDR2 from the germline V gene are ENHRY and SYGVKD. The CDR3 spells CATRTGSTVVAKNIQYF. In DNA form, the CDR3 reads TGTGCCACCAGGACAGGGTCGACAGTGGTAGCCAAAAACATTCAGTACTTC.

This clonotype came up a few times. The chain employs TRBV5-4 and TRBJ1-4, with 7 bases lining up with TRBD1. V was clipped by 6 bases and J by 6 bases; unmatched bases: 14. Germline V gene sequence: CDR1 SGHNT, CDR2 YYREEE (reference sequence). The CDR3 runs to 16 residues. CDR3 DNA: TGTGCCAGCAAAAGATCTGGGGGACAGCTTCATGAAAAACTGTTTTTT. Amino acids: CASKRSGGQLHEKLFF.

The chain combines TRBV6-5 with TRBJ2-5; TRBD2 aligns across 11 bases. CDR3 size: 16 residues. Germline V lookup: CDR1 MNHEY, CDR2 SVGAGI. J lost 5 bases, V lost 0 bases, and 5 bases had no gene match. CDR3: CASSYSEPSGRETQYF. In nucleotides, the CDR3 is TGTGCCAGCAGTTACTCGGAGCCTAGCGGGAGGGAGACCCAGTACTTC.

This clonotype showed up just a few times. The rearrangement joins TRBV7-9 to TRBJ2-5, with unresolved D. Germline loops: CDR1 SEHNR, CDR2 FQNEAQ (reference sequence). The CDR3 covers 13 residues. V gave up 1 base and J gave up 4 bases, with 7 bases separating them. The CDR3 loop reads CASSLDRIETQYF. CDR3 in DNA: TGTGCCAGCAGCTTAGACCGCATAGAGACCCAGTACTTC.

This clonotype was recorded a few times. The chain has TRBV5-6 and TRBJ2-5, with TRBD2 identical over 8 bases. The CDR3 has 14 amino acids. J lost 2 bases, V lost 4 bases, and 4 bases had no gene match. Per the germline V gene, CDR1 is SGHDT and CDR2 is YYEEEE. The CDR3 bases are TGTGCCAGCAGCAGGGGACTAGAACAAGAGACCCAGTACTTC. This encodes CASSRGLEQETQYF.

J is TRBJ1-5 and V is TRBV5-1; D gene ambiguous. The CDR3 has 17 residues. The germline CDR1 and CDR2 sequences are SGHRS and YFSETQ. Trimming removed 1 base from V and 3 bases from J, with 17 bases in between. The CDR3 coding sequence is TGCGCCAGCAGCTTGTTGTCGACCGACAAGGTCAATCAGCCCCAGCATTTT. It yields the protein CASSLLSTDKVNQPQHF.

CDR3: CASSESGRLAGDNEQFF. DNA for the CDR3: TGCGCCAGCAGTGAGTCGGGAAGACTAGCGGGTGACAATGAGCAGTTCTTC. The chain joins TRBV10-2 to TRBJ2-1; the match to TRBD2 covers 10 bases. The germline CDR1 and CDR2 sequences are WSHSY and SAAADI. This CDR3 has 17 amino acids. V shed 0 bases and J 5 bases; nucleotides not matched to a gene: 7.

This clonotype has more than one count but fewer than ten. The chain links TRBV12-3 or TRBV12-4 to TRBJ2-1, with 8 bases matching TRBD2. The length of the CDR3 is 14 residues. V trimming: 7 bases; J trimming: 2 bases; junction bases outside the gene matches: 4. CDR3 sequence: CASNAGGTYNEQFF. The CDR3 DNA sequence: TGTGCCAGCAACGCGGGAGGCACCTACAATGAGCAGTTCTTC.

The chain is built from TRBV5-4 and TRBJ2-3; D possibly corresponds to TRBD1 (5 bases). Trimming left V 2 bases short and J 0 bases short, with 10 bases between. The CDR3 consists of 15 residues. Germline V gene data show CDR1 as SGHNT and CDR2 as YYREEE (reference sequence). The CDR3 sequence: CASSFPRASTDTQYF. CDR3 in DNA: TGTGCCAGCAGCTTCCCCAGGGCTAGCACAGATACGCAGTATTTT. Based on the CDR3 plus reference TRBV5-4 and TRBJ2-3, the full variable domain is ETGVTQSPTHLIKTRGQQVTLRCSSQSGHNTVSWYQQALGQGPQFIFQYYREEENGRGNFPPRFSGLQFPNYSSELNVNALELDDSALYLCASSFPRASTDTQYFGPGTRLTVL.